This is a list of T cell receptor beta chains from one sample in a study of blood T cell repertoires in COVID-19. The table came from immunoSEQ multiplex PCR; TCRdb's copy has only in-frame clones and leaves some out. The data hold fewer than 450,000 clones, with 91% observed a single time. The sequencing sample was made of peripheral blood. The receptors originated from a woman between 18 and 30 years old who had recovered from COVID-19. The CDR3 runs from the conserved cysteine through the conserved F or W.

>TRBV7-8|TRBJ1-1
CASSLVQHTEAFF
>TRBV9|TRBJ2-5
CASSEGQGRTQYF
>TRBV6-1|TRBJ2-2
CASSRNGVTGELFF
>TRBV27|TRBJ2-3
CASTSLGTDTQYF
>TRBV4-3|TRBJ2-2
CASSPGGRVTGELFF
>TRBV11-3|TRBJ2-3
CASSPPGSGPSTDTQYF
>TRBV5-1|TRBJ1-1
CASSLPGRNTEAFF
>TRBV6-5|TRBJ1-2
CASEARRAYGYTF
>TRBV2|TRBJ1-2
CASSEIQGANYGYTF
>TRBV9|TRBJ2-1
CASSVDPSSGYNEQFF
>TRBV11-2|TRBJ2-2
CASSLGRGGGELFF